One and the same sample provided the 21 T cell receptor beta chains below, sequenced in a study of blood T cells in healthy people across ages. Primers used in a second PCR of roughly 6 to 11 cycles were a sample-barcoded 5' primer and a J-beta primer mix. A single record per CDR3 protein comes from TCRdb applying MiXCR to the 5' RACE reads. The repertoire consists of about 380,000 distinct CDR3 sequences, with over 45% occurring once and the leading ten covering 51%. The sequenced sample was blood. These receptors all come from a man between 60 and 75 years old in good health.

The chain recombines TRBV4-2 with TRBJ2-7; 8 nucleotides agree with TRBD1. The CDR3 length is 15 residues. Unmatched junction bases numbered 3, after V lost 0 bases and J lost 2 bases. From germline, CDR1 is LGHNA and CDR2 YNFKEQ. CDR3: CASSQEQGGPYEQYF. The CDR3 coding sequence is TGTGCCAGCAGCCAAGAACAGGGGGGCCCCTACGAGCAGTACTTC.

CDR3: CASSWGSGRPWGDTQYF. CDR3 sequence (DNA): TGTGCCAGCAGCTGGGGTAGCGGGAGGCCCTGGGGAGATACGCAGTATTTT. The chain combines TRBV11-3 with TRBJ2-3, with 10 nucleotides matching TRBD2. V was clipped by 4 bases and J by 5 bases; unmatched bases: 12. The germline gives CDR1 SGHNT, CDR2 YENEEA. The CDR3 runs to 17 residues.

This chain uses TRBV7-9 with TRBJ2-1; a possible D gene is TRBD2 (5 bases). This CDR3 contains 16 residues. Germline-derived CDR1 and CDR2 are SEHNR and FQNEAQ (reference sequence). The V and J ends lost 5 bases and 0 bases respectively, with 14 bases between them. This CDR3 is CASSPSWGASYNEQFF. CDR3 nucleotide sequence: TGTGCCAGCAGCCCAAGTTGGGGAGCCTCCTACAATGAGCAGTTCTTC.

This clonotype has ten or more counts. CDR3 bases: TGTGCCAGCAGTTATGTTAGTCGCGGGGAGCTGTTTTTT. Translation gives CASSYVSRGELFF. This rearrangement joins TRBV6-5 to TRBJ2-2; D remains ambiguous. Germline V gene lookup returns CDR1 MNHEY and CDR2 SVGAGI. This CDR3 spans 13 amino acids. V shed 3 bases and J shed 7 bases, with 9 bases lying between them.

This clonotype was counted a few times. The CDR3 nucleotides are TGTGCCAGCAGTACCCCCACCGGACAGGGGAGGCACGAGCAGTACTTC. It encodes CASSTPTGQGRHEQYF. This chain connects TRBV6-5 to TRBJ2-7, with 9 bases fitting TRBD1. The CDR3 runs to 16 residues. Germline CDR1 and CDR2: MNHEY and SVGAGI. The junction had 13 bases not matched to a gene; V was cut back by 5 bases and J by 5 bases.

The gene calls are TRBV3-1 and TRBJ1-6, with TRBD1 matching over 8 bases. This CDR3 is 15 amino acids long. With 4 bases clipped from V and 7 bases from J, the junction kept 6 bases outside the gene matches. Germline-derived CDR1 and CDR2 are LGHDT and YNNKEL (reference sequence). For the CDR3, the DNA is TGTGCCAGCAGCCCCCGACAGGGGAACAATTCACCCCTCCACTTT. Translation: CASSPRQGNNSPLHF.

The chain combines TRBV3-1 with TRBJ2-5; D ambiguous. Trimming took off 7 bases at V and 7 bases at J, with 13 bases between the two ends. CDR3 length equals 12 residues. Germline assignment: CDR1 LGHDT and CDR2 YNNKEL (reference sequence). The chain's CDR3 is CASNQNRMTQYF. The CDR3 nucleotides are TGTGCCAGCAACCAGAATAGGATGACCCAGTACTTC.

The chain joins TRBV11-2 to TRBJ2-5, with D perhaps TRBD1 (6 bases). The assigned J gene may be wrong: the sequence end matches TRBJ2-7 better. Germline V gene data show CDR1 as SGHAT and CDR2 as FQNNGV. The CDR3 contains 18 residues. CDR3: CASSLVGGGQRTLGEQYF. CDR3 nucleotide sequence: TGTGCCAGCAGCTTAGTAGGGGGTGGCCAGCGGACTTTGGGCGAGCAGTACTTC.

The chain couples TRBV6-6 to TRBJ2-3; 10 positions agree with TRBD2. The ends lost 2 bases at V and 1 base at J; junction bases unmatched: 0. Germline CDR1 reads MNHNY; CDR2 reads SVGAGI (reference sequence). The CDR3 has 15 residues. The CDR3 DNA is TGTGCCAGCAGTTACCTAGCGGGGGGCACAGATACGCAGTATTTT. Amino acid sequence: CASSYLAGGTDTQYF.

This chain joins TRBV11-1 and TRBJ2-1, with D perhaps given as TRBD1 or TRBD2 (5 bases each). V gave up 5 bases and J gave up 15 bases, with 14 bases separating them. The germline CDR1 and CDR2 sequences are SGHAT and FQDESV (reference sequence). The CDR3 loop spans 11 amino acids. The CDR3 region is CASSTGLIGFF. The CDR3 coding sequence is TGTGCCAGCAGCACGGGGCTTATAGGGTTCTTC. The variable domain in full, completed from reference TRBV11-1 and TRBJ2-1, reads EAEVAQSPRYKITEKSQAVAFWCDPISGHATLYWYRQILGQGPELLVQFQDESVVDDSQLPKDRFSAERLKGVDSTLKIQPAELGDSAMYLCASSTGLIGFFGPGTRLTVL.

This clonotype was observed a few times. This sequence joins TRBV7-9 and TRBJ2-7, with 8 bases fitting TRBD1. The germline gives CDR1 SEHNR, CDR2 FQNEAQ (reference sequence). The CDR3 extends over 15 amino acids. J was trimmed by 0 bases and V by 7 bases; bases with no gene match: 8. CDR3 region: CASTNGTGSSYEQYF. CDR3 DNA: TGTGCCAGCACCAACGGGACAGGTTCCTCCTACGAGCAGTACTTC.

This clonotype was observed a handful of times. The chain joins TRBV12-3 or TRBV12-4 to TRBJ2-5; a weak D match, TRBD1 (5 bases). V was clipped by 6 bases and J by 3 bases, with 11 bases between them. This CDR3 is built from 13 residues. In DNA, the CDR3 is TGTGCCAGCAGCCCCGACAGTGAAGAGACCCAGTACTTC. Residues: CASSPDSEETQYF.

This clonotype has more than one count but fewer than ten. V usage is TRBV27 and J usage is TRBJ2-3; no firm D call. The CDR3 loop spans 12 amino acids. Germline V gene sequence: CDR1 MNHEY, CDR2 SMNVEV (reference sequence). V was shortened by 2 bases and J by 5 bases, with 5 bases between the two germline ends. CDR3: CASSLIGDTQYF. The DNA for the CDR3 is TGTGCCAGCAGTTTAATTGGAGATACGCAGTATTTT.

This clonotype was detected many times. The V and J genes are TRBV5-1 and TRBJ2-1, with D possibly TRBD1 on 6 matching bases. This CDR3 is 15 amino acids long. V dropped 4 bases and J dropped 0 bases, with 11 bases sitting between them. Germline V CDR1 and CDR2: SGHRS, YFSETQ. Here the CDR3 DNA reads TGCGCCAGCAGCCCCAGGGGCGGCTCCTACAATGAGCAGTTCTTC. Translation gives CASSPRGGSYNEQFF.

The J gene is TRBJ2-1, the V gene TRBV11-3; D might be TRBD1 (5 bases). The ends were cut back, 2 bases at V and 8 bases at J, with 13 bases in the middle. There are 14 residues in the CDR3. The germline V gene has CDR1 SGHNT and CDR2 YENEEA. CDR3 DNA sequence: TGTGCCAGCAGCTTAAGGCAGGGTTTGGATGAGCAGTTCTTC. Translating it yields CASSLRQGLDEQFF.

For this clonotype: Being one base from a much bigger clone, this may be a read error. This chain links TRBV2 with TRBJ2-1; D possibly corresponds to TRBD2 (7 bases). The assigned J gene may be wrong: the sequence end matches TRBJ2-7 better. The CDR3 loop spans 13 amino acids. Germline-derived CDR1 and CDR2 are SNHLY and FYNNEI. Written as DNA, the CDR3 is TGTGCCAGCAGTCGGGGGGCCTACAATGAGCAGTACTTC. Translated: CASSRGAYNEQYF.

This sequence joins TRBV20-1 and TRBJ1-1, with TRBD1 identical over 8 bases. After removal of 6 bases from V and 0 bases from J, the junction contained 15 bases not matched to a gene. CDR3 length equals 17 residues. Germline loops: CDR1 DFQATT, CDR2 SNEGSKA (reference sequence). The CDR3 nucleotides read TGCAGTGCGGACCCTCTTGGACAGGGAGGGGTGAACACTGAAGCTTTCTTT. This gives the protein CSADPLGQGGVNTEAFF.

This clonotype was detected a few times. The chain has TRBV4-3 and TRBJ1-2; no definite D call. CDR1 is LGHNA and CDR2 is YSLEER in the germline V gene. V lost 3 bases and J lost 2, with 10 bases in between. CDR3 size: 14 residues. The CDR3 nucleotides read TGCGCCAGCAGCCAGACGGTGGACAACTATGGCTACACCTTC. It translates to CASSQTVDNYGYTF.

The V gene is TRBV9, the J gene TRBJ1-2; D perhaps matches TRBD1 (6 bases). In germline, CDR1 is SGDLS, CDR2 YYNGEE. Trimming left V 3 bases short and J 4 bases short, with 19 bases between. The CDR3 totals 16 residues. The CDR3 nucleotides read TGTGCCAGCAGCGACCCTTCCCGGGACATAAGCTATGGCTACACCTTC. This sequence encodes CASSDPSRDISYGYTF.

This clonotype was counted a few times. This chain links TRBV3-1 with TRBJ2-5; no definite D call. Trimming left V 0 bases short and J 9 bases short, with 8 bases between. The CDR3 totals 12 residues. The germline gives CDR1 LGHDT, CDR2 YNNKEL (reference sequence). CDR3 nucleotide sequence: TGTGCCAGCAGCCAAGACCCTGGGGCCCAGTACTTC. Translated: CASSQDPGAQYF.

V is TRBV5-4 and J is TRBJ2-5, with TRBD2 matching over 14 bases. This CDR3 comprises 16 residues. V lost 2 bases, J lost 6 bases, and 6 bases stayed unmatched. The germline V gene has CDR1 SGHNT and CDR2 YYREEE (reference sequence). CDR3: CASSLAGTSGSQTQYF. The CDR3 nucleotides are TGTGCCAGCAGCTTAGCCGGGACTAGCGGGAGCCAGACCCAGTACTTC.